Following are 25 T cell receptor beta chains from one sample sequenced in a study of human T cells and chemical hapten exposure (dated by TCRdb to the early 2020s). Reading the label with the study, this specimen's time point is: patch test 2, 6 weeks after DPC sensitization. The treatment or condition label for this specimen denotes: therapeutic diphenylcyclopropenone sensitization with weekly scalp DPC. Libraries were built with RACE. For sequencing, a NextSeq 500 was employed. TCRdb cleaned the public reads at Q25 with fastp, built clones with MiXCR and kept in-frame beta chains. Each entry merges the rows of one CDR3 protein and shows their most common DNA and genes. This sample gives 330,000 or so distinct CDR3 sequences in total; roughly 6% of them show up just once. 4.5% to 6% of the sample rests with the top ten. The starting material was whole blood, obtained in connection with sensitization to the hapten diphenylcyclopropenone (DPC). Receptors were obtained from a woman in her late teens or twenties with alopecia areata. Some clones in this sample may be carry-over from other donors' samples.

This clonotype was seen ten or more times. This chain uses TRBV6-2 or TRBV6-3 with TRBJ1-2; 8 bases match TRBD1. The V gene end was trimmed by 7 bases and the J gene end by 9 bases; junction bases not matched to a gene: 10. This CDR3 contains 13 residues. Germline V lookup: CDR1 MNHEY, CDR2 SVGEGT. The chain's CDR3 is CASTPGDRQRYTF. CDR3 in DNA: TGTGCCAGCACCCCCGGGGACAGGCAGCGCTACACCTTC.

This clonotype was seen repeatedly, ten times or more. The V call is TRBV5-1, the J call TRBJ1-1, with unresolved D. With 2 bases removed from V and 2 bases from J, the gap between germline ends came to 10 bases. CDR3 length equals 14 residues. Germline CDR1 reads SGHRS; CDR2 reads YFSETQ. DNA for the CDR3: TGCGCCAGCAGCTTTAAATTTCTCAACACTGAAGCTTTCTTT. It yields the protein CASSFKFLNTEAFF.

The chain carries TRBV7-9 and TRBJ1-1; no reliable D call. The CDR3 is 13 residues long. CDR1 and CDR2 (germline): SEHNR, FQNEAQ (reference sequence). Trimming took 5 bases from V and 0 from J, leaving 7 bases between them. The CDR3 sequence: CASSEILNTEAFF. The DNA of the CDR3 is TGTGCCAGCAGCGAAATATTGAACACTGAAGCTTTCTTT. The entire variable domain, with the rest obtained from reference TRBV7-9 and TRBJ1-1, is as follows: DTGVSQNPRHKITKRGQNVTFRCDPISEHNRLYWYRQTLGQGPEFLTYFQNEAQLEKSRLLSDRFSAERPKGSFSTLEIQRTEQGDSAMYLCASSEILNTEAFFGQGTRLTVV.

In nucleotides, the CDR3 is TGTGCCAGCAGTTTCGAAGGCAGGAGGGGCTCCTACGAGCAGTACTTC. Translated, it gives CASSFEGRRGSYEQYF. The chain links TRBV27 to TRBJ2-7; the D gene is possibly TRBD2 (6 bases). Germline V CDR1 and CDR2: MNHEY, SMNVEV (reference sequence). The V gene lost 3 bases and the J gene lost 0 bases, with 15 bases spanning the gap. The CDR3 covers 16 residues.

This clonotype was counted a few times. The chain links TRBV4-2 to TRBJ2-6; D might be TRBD1 (5 bases). CDR3 length: 19 residues. V shed 0 bases and J shed 1 base, with 16 bases lying between them. Germline V gene sequence: CDR1 LGHNA, CDR2 YNFKEQ. CDR3 loop: CASSQESHRQGSGANVLTF. In DNA form, the CDR3 reads TGTGCCAGCAGCCAAGAAAGCCATCGCCAGGGATCTGGGGCCAACGTCCTGACTTTC.

This clonotype was observed a handful of times. A much larger clone sits a single nucleotide away, making a read error possible. Since the CDR3 does not end with the conserved phenylalanine or tryptophan, this likely comes from a read error. The rearrangement links TRBV4-3 to TRBJ2-5, with D possibly being TRBD2 (6 bases). CDR3 length: 14 amino acids. Between the trimmed V and J ends, which lost 6 bases and 3 bases, there was a span of 14 bases. The germline gives CDR1 LGHNA, CDR2 YSLEER. The CDR3 DNA is TGCGCCAGCAGTTCCCTGTCGGGGGAAGAGACCCAGTACTTA. It encodes CASSSLSGEETQYL.

This clonotype was counted ten times or more. The J gene is TRBJ2-5, the V gene TRBV12-3 or TRBV12-4, with TRBD2 identical over 10 bases. Trimming cost V 5 bases and J 1 base; bases outside gene matches: 1. The length of the CDR3 is 14 residues. CDR3 in amino acids: CASSQRGGQETQYF. The CDR3, as DNA: TGTGCCAGCAGTCAGCGGGGGGGCCAAGAGACCCAGTACTTC.

This clonotype was observed many times. The V call is TRBV28, the J call TRBJ1-5; D ambiguous. The germline V gene has CDR1 MDHEN and CDR2 SYDVKM. The CDR3 contains 14 residues. V was clipped by 5 bases and J by 2 bases, with 10 bases between them. CDR3 sequence (DNA): TGTGCCAGCAGTGACCATAAGCGCAATCAGCCCCAGCATTTT. Protein product: CASSDHKRNQPQHF.

This clonotype was recorded a few times. The chain links TRBV28 to TRBJ1-1, with D uncertain. CDR1 and CDR2 (germline): MDHEN, SYDVKM. V lost 5 bases, J lost 5 bases, and 12 bases lay in between. The CDR3 spans 13 residues. The CDR3 DNA follows: TGTGCCAGCAGTAAGACCCGCGGGACTGAAGCTTTCTTT. Its translation is CASSKTRGTEAFF.

The rearrangement joins TRBV4-3 to TRBJ2-1; TRBD2 aligns across 9 bases. The CDR3 loop spans 19 amino acids. CDR1 and CDR2 from the germline V gene are LGHNA and YSLEER. Trimming cost V 0 bases and J 1 base; bases outside gene matches: 10. DNA of the CDR3: TGCGCCAGCAGCCAAGATTGGCGGGGGGGCTTTTCGTCCTACAATGAGCAGTTCTTC. This gives the protein CASSQDWRGGFSSYNEQFF.

This clonotype was counted at least ten times. V gene TRBV15 combines with J gene TRBJ2-3; D perhaps matches TRBD2 (6 bases). V lost 0 bases and J 6 bases, leaving 10 bases between the germline ends. The germline CDR1 and CDR2 sequences are LNHNV and YYDKDF (reference sequence). The CDR3 length is 14 residues. In nucleotides, the CDR3 is TGTGCCACCAGCAGAGATGGGGAGGCGGATACGCAGTATTTT. Amino acids: CATSRDGEADTQYF. The full variable domain, in which reference TRBV15 and TRBJ2-3 provide the parts outside the CDR3, is DAMVIQNPRYQVTQFGKPVTLSCSQTLNHNVMYWYQQKSSQAPKLLFHYYDKDFNNEADTPDNFQSRRPNTSFCFLDIRSPGLGDTAMYLCATSRDGEADTQYFGPGTRLTVL.

The rearrangement links TRBV11-2 to TRBJ2-5, with 8 positions matching TRBD2. The germline V gene has CDR1 SGHAT and CDR2 FQNNGV. The length of the CDR3 is 18 residues. J lost 3 bases, V lost 0 bases, and 12 bases had no gene match. CDR3 bases: TGTGCCAGCAGCTTAGAAGGGGAAACTAGCGGATATAAAGAGACCCAGTACTTC. Translated: CASSLEGETSGYKETQYF.

The chain uses TRBV21-1 and TRBJ1-3; the table's D call, TRBD1, was not checked against the DNA. TRBV21-1 is a known pseudogene. CDR3 length: 15 amino acids. The DNA of the CDR3 is TGTGCCAGCAGCGCACAGGGGGACTCTGGAAACACCATATATTTT. Protein: CASSAQGDSGNTIYF.

V gene TRBV29-1 combines with J gene TRBJ2-1; 9 positions agree with TRBD2. Germline V lookup: CDR1 SQVTM, CDR2 ANQGSEA. J lost 16 bases, V lost 4 bases, and 14 bases had no gene match. CDR3 length: 13 amino acids. For the CDR3, the DNA is TGCAGCGTTGGATCTTCGCTAGCGGGGCTACCCTTCTTC. This gives the protein CSVGSSLAGLPFF.

This clonotype was detected ten times or more. The chain recombines TRBV29-1 with TRBJ2-1, with D perhaps matching TRBD2 (6 bases). The CDR3 loop spans 12 amino acids. The V end lost 6 bases, the J end lost 2 bases, and 8 bases lay between the germline ends. Germline assignment: CDR1 SQVTM and CDR2 ANQGSEA. This chain's CDR3 is CSVSGPYNEQFF. The CDR3 DNA is TGCAGCGTCAGCGGGCCCTACAATGAGCAGTTCTTC.

The chain employs TRBV20-1 and TRBJ2-7, with D possibly being TRBD1 (6 bases). The CDR3 spans 12 residues. Germline CDR1 DFQATT, CDR2 SNEGSKA (reference sequence). V was clipped by 3 bases and J by 6 bases, with 12 bases between them. As DNA, the CDR3 is TGCAGTGCTAGCCCCTACAGGGCCGAGCAGTACTTC. Translated: CSASPYRAEQYF.

The rearrangement links TRBV20-1 to TRBJ2-3; 10 bases match TRBD2. The CDR3 is 13 amino acids. Germline CDR1 is DFQATT and CDR2 is SNEGSKA (reference sequence). The CDR3 loop is CSIAGGLVHTQYF. The CDR3 DNA reads as TGCAGCATAGCGGGGGGCCTGGTTCATACGCAGTATTTT.

This clonotype showed up many times. The chain carries TRBV18 and TRBJ1-1; perhaps TRBD1 as D (5 bases). CDR1 and CDR2 (germline): KGHSH, LQKENI. The V end lost 3 bases, the J end lost 1 base, and 6 bases lay between the germline ends. This CDR3 contains 13 residues. This CDR3 is CASSPGQNTEAFF. The CDR3 DNA reads TGTGCCAGCTCACCTGGACAGAACACTGAAGCTTTCTTT.

Ten or more counts support this clonotype. The chain combines TRBV11-2 with TRBJ1-1, with a possible D match to TRBD1 (5 bases). From germline, CDR1 is SGHAT and CDR2 FQNNGV. V lost 1 base, J lost 11 bases, and 14 bases lay in between. This CDR3 has 13 residues. The CDR3 region has the DNA TGTGCCAGCAGCTTAGTGGGGCAGGGTGAGGCTTTCTTT. Translation: CASSLVGQGEAFF.

This clonotype was recorded at least ten times. The CDR3 region is CASSPQMTGGTEAFF. DNA of the CDR3: TGTGCCAGCAGTCCTCAAATGACTGGGGGCACTGAAGCTTTCTTT. The chain joins TRBV12-3 or TRBV12-4 to TRBJ1-1, with a weak D call TRBD1 (5 bases). V was clipped by 5 bases and J by 4 bases, with 17 bases between them. The CDR3 length is 15 residues.

The chain joins TRBV6-5 to TRBJ2-2; the D gene is possibly TRBD1 (6 bases). The germline V gene has CDR1 MNHEY and CDR2 SVGAGI. V dropped 2 bases and J dropped 1 base, with 14 bases sitting between them. The CDR3 is 17 residues long. The CDR3 is CASSYVGARENTGELFF. As DNA, the CDR3 is TGTGCCAGCAGTTACGTGGGGGCACGGGAGAACACCGGGGAGCTGTTTTTT.

This clonotype has more than one count but fewer than ten. The rearrangement joins TRBV20-1 to TRBJ1-1, with D possibly being TRBD1 (6 bases). Trimming cost V 3 bases and J 6 bases, with 14 bases left between them. CDR3 length: 13 residues. Germline CDR1 reads DFQATT; CDR2 reads SNEGSKA (reference sequence). Written as DNA, the CDR3 is TGCAGTGCTAGGTACAGGGAATCAGCTGAAGCTTTCTTT. It encodes CSARYRESAEAFF.

In its sample, this clonotype was seen many times. This chain uses TRBV6-5 with TRBJ1-3; unclear D gene. Between the trimmed V and J ends, which lost 10 bases and 0 bases, there was a span of 10 bases. Germline assignment: CDR1 MNHEY and CDR2 SVGAGI. CDR3 length: 13 residues. The CDR3 is CATREHSGNTIYF. CDR3 DNA sequence: TGTGCCACTAGGGAACACTCTGGAAACACCATATATTTT.

This clonotype was counted at least ten times. The gene calls are TRBV7-6 and TRBJ1-1; the D gene is possibly TRBD1 (5 bases). The CDR3 extends over 15 amino acids. V dropped 3 bases and J dropped 5 bases, with 16 bases sitting between them. Germline loops: CDR1 SGHVS, CDR2 FNYEAQ. CDR3 residues: CASSFRDRGSTEAFF. The CDR3 nucleotides are TGTGCCAGCAGCTTTAGGGATCGGGGGTCGACTGAAGCTTTCTTT.

This clonotype occurred a few times. V is TRBV6-5 and J is TRBJ2-5; 7 bases match TRBD2. Trimming at V came to 2 bases and at J to 4 bases, leaving 7 bases not matched to a gene. The CDR3 runs 15 residues. Germline V gene lookup returns CDR1 MNHEY and CDR2 SVGAGI. The CDR3 nucleotides read TGTGCCAGCAGTTACGGCGCGGGGGAGGTAGAGACCCAGTACTTC. Protein product: CASSYGAGEVETQYF.